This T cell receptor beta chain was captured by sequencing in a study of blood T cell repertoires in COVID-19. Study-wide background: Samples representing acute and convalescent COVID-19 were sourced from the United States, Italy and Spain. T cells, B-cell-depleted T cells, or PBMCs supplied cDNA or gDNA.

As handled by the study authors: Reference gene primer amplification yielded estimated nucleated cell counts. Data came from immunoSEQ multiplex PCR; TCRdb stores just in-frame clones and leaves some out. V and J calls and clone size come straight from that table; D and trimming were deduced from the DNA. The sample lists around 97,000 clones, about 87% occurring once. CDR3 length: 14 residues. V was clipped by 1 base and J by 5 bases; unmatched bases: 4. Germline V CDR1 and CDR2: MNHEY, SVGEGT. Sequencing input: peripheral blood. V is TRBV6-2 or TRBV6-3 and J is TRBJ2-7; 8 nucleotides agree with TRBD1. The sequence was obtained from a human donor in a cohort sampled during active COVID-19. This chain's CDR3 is CASSYYGQGHEQYF. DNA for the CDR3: TGTGCCAGCAGTTACTATGGACAGGGACACGAGCAGTACTTC.